The clone carrying this T cell receptor (beta chain) has just a few counts. Its antigen is as yet unknown. This CDR3 spans 15 amino acids. Per the germline V gene, CDR1 is SGHRS and CDR2 is YFSETQ. V lost 1 base to trimming and J lost 7 bases; unmatched junction nucleotides: 6. Amplification used 60 Vbeta primers and 13 Jbeta primers. The table came from immunoSEQ multiplex PCR; TCRdb's copy has only in-frame clones and leaves some out. The sample includes about 120,000 clones, roughly a tenth seen only once; the top ten take roughly 3%. The data derive from a study of cytomegalovirus exposure and HLA in healthy donors. At the level of the study: Findings of an earlier analysis included about 100 million unique TCR beta sequences from some 200 million T cells. Whole-study findings and limits: Another analysis was done later, and it associated approximately 17,000 TCR beta sequences with HLA alleles at 0.05 false discovery rate.

Material for sequencing was PBMCs. This TCR was sampled from a man aged 30-40 years in good health and CMV-seronegative. The chain recombines TRBV5-1 with TRBJ1-4; 8 positions match TRBD1. The CDR3 reads CASSLYDRGGEKLFF. CDR3 coding DNA: TGCGCCAGCAGCTTGTACGACAGGGGCGGTGAAAAACTGTTTTTT.